One sample yielded the 8 T cell receptor beta chains listed below, sequenced in a study of regulatory T cells in long-lasting Graves disease. Relying on iRepertoire HTBI primers and Arm-PCR of CDR3 regions, the team built TCR beta libraries. From the multiplex PCR reads, TCRdb called clonotypes with MiXCR, one entry per CDR3 protein. Among roughly 520,000 distinct CDR3 sequences listed, about 12% were seen once. The time point was: newly diagnosed GD, antithyroid drugs for less than 3 months. TCR sequences were obtained from RNA taken from PBMCs. These data are also associated with another study on T cells in Graves' hyperthyroidism and ophthalmopathy.

The sequencing used peripheral blood mononuclear cells (PBMCs), collected at new diagnosis, from a patient treated with antithyroid drugs. Source of these receptors: a woman in her twenties or thirties with Graves disease.

This clonotype has a count of ten or more. The chain has TRBV7-2 and TRBJ2-4; 11 bases map to TRBD2. CDR1 and CDR2 from the germline V gene are SGHTA and FQGNSA. The V segment lost 5 bases and the J segment 4 bases; nucleotides outside the gene matches: 10. The length of the CDR3 is 17 residues. The CDR3 reads CASSQFFGTSGKNIQYF. The CDR3 coding sequence is TGTGCCAGCAGCCAATTTTTCGGGACTAGCGGTAAAAACATTCAGTACTTC.

This clonotype was seen many times. The rearrangement links TRBV20-1 to TRBJ2-3; D is uncertain. Germline values: CDR1 DFQATT, CDR2 SNEGSKA (reference sequence). With 0 bases removed from V and 4 bases from J, the gap between germline ends came to 11 bases. The CDR3 runs 14 residues. The CDR3 is CSARDLRAADTQYF. In nucleotides, the CDR3 is TGCAGTGCTAGAGATCTAAGGGCAGCAGATACGCAGTATTTT.

This clonotype was picked up a small number of times. The V and J genes are TRBV20-1 and TRBJ2-5; a weak D match, TRBD2 (6 bases). Germline V CDR1 and CDR2: DFQATT, SNEGSKA (reference sequence). The CDR3 runs 12 residues. The germline V and J ends were trimmed by 3 bases and 2 bases, with 7 bases remaining between them. CDR3 bases: TGCAGTGCTAGTCGGGAGCAAGAGACCCAGTACTTC. Its translation: CSASREQETQYF.

This clonotype was observed many times. This rearrangement joins TRBV30 to TRBJ1-1; D remains ambiguous. The CDR3 loop spans 11 amino acids. CDR1 GTSNPN and CDR2 SVGIG come from the germline V gene (reference sequence). V gave up 1 base and J gave up 5 bases, with 5 bases separating them. CDR3 DNA: TGTGCCTGGAGTGGGAGGACTGAAGCTTTCTTT. This codes for CAWSGRTEAFF.

This clonotype has at least ten counts. The chain recombines TRBV30 with TRBJ1-1; D might be TRBD1 (5 bases). The CDR3 length is 14 residues. Trimming shortened V by 7 bases and J by 0 bases, and 15 bases separated the two germline ends. In germline, CDR1 is GTSNPN, CDR2 SVGIG (reference sequence). CDR3 DNA: TGTGCCTCCTACTATGACAGACTGAACACTGAAGCTTTCTTT. This gives the protein CASYYDRLNTEAFF.

This clonotype was recorded at least ten times. The chain joins TRBV2 to TRBJ2-3; possible D gene TRBD2, 5 bases. The CDR3 has 15 residues. Trimming removed 5 bases from V and 0 bases from J, with 12 bases in between. CDR1 is SNHLY, CDR2 FYNNEI, per germline. The CDR3, as DNA: TGTGCCAGCAGTTGGGAGCGGACTAGCACAGATACGCAGTATTTT. Translating it yields CASSWERTSTDTQYF.

As concerns this clonotype: With a far larger clone one base away, a read error is the likely cause. The chain couples TRBV6-2 or TRBV6-3 to TRBJ1-2; D is unresolved. V lost 5 bases and J 6 bases, leaving 13 bases between the germline ends. The CDR3 runs 13 residues. Germline V gene lookup returns CDR1 MNHEY and CDR2 SVGEGT. CDR3 DNA sequence: TGTGCCAGCAGTGAGTCGGCAGCGCATGGCTACACCTTC. Amino acids: CASSESAAHGYTF.

This clonotype has at least ten counts. The V call is TRBV2, the J call TRBJ2-1; D might be TRBD1 (6 bases). This CDR3 is 14 amino acids long. The germline V gene has CDR1 SNHLY and CDR2 FYNNEI. V was trimmed by 3 bases and J by 10 bases, leaving 16 bases between them. DNA for the CDR3: TGTGCCAGCAGTGAGGCAGGGTGGGGACAAGAGCAGTTCTTC. This sequence encodes CASSEAGWGQEQFF. The whole variable domain, remainder taken from reference TRBV2 and TRBJ2-1, is EPEVTQTPSHQVTQMGQEVILRCVPISNHLYFYWYRQILGQKVEFLVSFYNNEISEKSEIFDDQFSVERPDGSNFTLKIRSTKLEDSAMYFCASSEAGWGQEQFFGPGTRLTVL.